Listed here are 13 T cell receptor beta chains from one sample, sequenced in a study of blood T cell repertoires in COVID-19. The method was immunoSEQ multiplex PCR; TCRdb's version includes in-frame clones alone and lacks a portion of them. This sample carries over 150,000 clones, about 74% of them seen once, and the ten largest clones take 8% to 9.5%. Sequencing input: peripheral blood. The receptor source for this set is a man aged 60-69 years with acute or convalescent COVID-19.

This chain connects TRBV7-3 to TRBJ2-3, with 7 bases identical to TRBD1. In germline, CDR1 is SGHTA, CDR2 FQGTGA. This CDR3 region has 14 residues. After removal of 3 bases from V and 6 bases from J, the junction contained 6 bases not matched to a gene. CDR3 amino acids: CASSLGQSQDTQYF. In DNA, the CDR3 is TGTGCCAGCAGCTTGGGACAGTCGCAGGATACGCAGTATTTT.

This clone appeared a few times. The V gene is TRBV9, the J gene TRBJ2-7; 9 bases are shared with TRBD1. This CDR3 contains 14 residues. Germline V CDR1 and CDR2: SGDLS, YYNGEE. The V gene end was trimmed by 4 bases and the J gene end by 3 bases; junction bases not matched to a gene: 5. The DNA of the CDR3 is TGTGCCAGCAGCCTAACGACAGGGGGCTACGAGCAGTACTTC. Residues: CASSLTTGGYEQYF.

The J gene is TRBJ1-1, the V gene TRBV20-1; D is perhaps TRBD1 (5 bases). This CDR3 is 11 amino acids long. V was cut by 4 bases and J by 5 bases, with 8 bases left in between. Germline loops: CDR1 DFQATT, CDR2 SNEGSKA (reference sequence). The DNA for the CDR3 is TGCAGTGCTACCAGACAGACTGAAGCTTTCTTT. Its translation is CSATRQTEAFF.

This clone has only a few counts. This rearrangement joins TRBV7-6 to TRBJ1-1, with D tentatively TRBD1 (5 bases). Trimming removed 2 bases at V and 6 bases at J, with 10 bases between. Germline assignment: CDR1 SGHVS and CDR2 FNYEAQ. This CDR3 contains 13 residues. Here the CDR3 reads CASSLQGDPEAFF. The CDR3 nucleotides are TGTGCCAGCAGCTTACAGGGTGACCCTGAAGCTTTCTTT.

CDR3 region: CASIGCDSNQPQHF. In DNA, the CDR3 is TGTGCCAGCATCGGGTGTGATAGCAATCAGCCCCAGCATTTT. The chain links TRBV3-1 (or the pseudogene TRBV3-2) to TRBJ1-5; D call uncertain. Germline values: CDR1 LGHDT, CDR2 YNNKEL (reference sequence). The CDR3 has 14 residues. The V end lost 7 bases, the J end lost 0 bases, and 10 bases lay between the germline ends.

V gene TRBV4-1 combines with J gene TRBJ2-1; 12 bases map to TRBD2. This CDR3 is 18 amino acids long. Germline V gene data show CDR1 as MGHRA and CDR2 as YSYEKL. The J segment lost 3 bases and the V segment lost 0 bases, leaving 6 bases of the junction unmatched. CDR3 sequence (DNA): TGCGCCAGCAGCCAAGATCCACTGACTAGCGGGGGCTACAATGAGCAGTTCTTC. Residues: CASSQDPLTSGGYNEQFF.

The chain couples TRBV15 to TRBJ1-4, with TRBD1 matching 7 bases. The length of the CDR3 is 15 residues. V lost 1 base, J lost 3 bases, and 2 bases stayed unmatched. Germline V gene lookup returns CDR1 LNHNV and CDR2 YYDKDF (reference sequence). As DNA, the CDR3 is TGTGCCACCAGCAGAGCGACAGGGCCTAATGAAAAACTGTTTTTT. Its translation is CATSRATGPNEKLFF.

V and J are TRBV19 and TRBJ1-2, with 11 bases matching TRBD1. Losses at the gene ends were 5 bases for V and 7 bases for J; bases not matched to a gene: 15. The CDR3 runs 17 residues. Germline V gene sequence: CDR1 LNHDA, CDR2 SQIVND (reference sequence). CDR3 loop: CASSGRGGTGGRGGYTF. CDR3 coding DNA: TGTGCCAGTAGTGGTCGCGGAGGGACAGGGGGTCGTGGTGGCTACACCTTC.

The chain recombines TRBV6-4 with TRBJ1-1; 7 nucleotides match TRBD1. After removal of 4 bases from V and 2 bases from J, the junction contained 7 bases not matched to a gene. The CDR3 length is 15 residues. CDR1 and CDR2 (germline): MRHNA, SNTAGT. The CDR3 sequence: CASSARQGLNTEAFF. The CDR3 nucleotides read TGTGCCAGCAGTGCCCGACAGGGATTAAACACTGAAGCTTTCTTT.

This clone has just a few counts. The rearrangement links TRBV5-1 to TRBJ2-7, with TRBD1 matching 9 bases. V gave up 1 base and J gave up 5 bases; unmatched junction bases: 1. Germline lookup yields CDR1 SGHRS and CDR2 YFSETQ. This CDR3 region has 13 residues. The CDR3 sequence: CASSLTGGHEQYF. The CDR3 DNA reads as TGCGCCAGCAGCTTGACAGGGGGCCACGAGCAGTACTTC.

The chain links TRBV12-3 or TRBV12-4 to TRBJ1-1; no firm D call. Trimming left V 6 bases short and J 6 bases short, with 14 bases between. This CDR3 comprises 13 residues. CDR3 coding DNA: TGTGCCAGCAGCTCCCCGGGGTTTCCTGAAGCTTTCTTT. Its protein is CASSSPGFPEAFF.

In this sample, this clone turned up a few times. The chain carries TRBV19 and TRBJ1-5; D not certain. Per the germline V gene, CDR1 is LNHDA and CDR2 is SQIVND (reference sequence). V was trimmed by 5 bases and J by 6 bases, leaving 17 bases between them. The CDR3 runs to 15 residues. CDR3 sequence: CASSLSRSLGQPQHF. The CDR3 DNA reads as TGTGCCAGTAGTCTGTCGAGGAGTTTGGGTCAGCCCCAGCATTTT.

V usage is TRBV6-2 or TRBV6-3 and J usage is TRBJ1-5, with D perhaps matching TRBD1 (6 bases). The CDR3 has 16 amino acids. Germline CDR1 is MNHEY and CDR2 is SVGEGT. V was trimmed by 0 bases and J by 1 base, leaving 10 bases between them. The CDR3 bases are TGTGCCAGCAGTTACTCGAGCAGGGGCAGCAATCAGCCCCAGCATTTT. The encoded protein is CASSYSSRGSNQPQHF.